The entry that follows covers one T cell receptor beta chain sequence. The antigen is unknown. This entry belongs to a study of cytomegalovirus exposure and HLA in healthy donors. PCR used 60 Vbeta primers and 13 Jbeta primers. Generated by immunoSEQ multiplex PCR, the TCRdb table keeps only in-frame clones and is missing some. The sample yields 130,000 to 150,000 clones, 80% to 85% seen once. The donors were healthy bone marrow donors. The study, taken as a whole, reports: The study designated 150 or so TCR beta chains cytomegalovirus-associated.

Sequencing input: PBMCs. This sequence was found in a woman aged 25 to 39 in good health and CMV-seronegative.

The CDR3 region is CASRPGLGGPTQYF. DNA for the CDR3: TGTGCCAGCAGACCGGGACTAGGGGGACCTACGCAGTATTTT. The chain recombines TRBV2 with TRBJ2-3, with 8 bases aligning to TRBD2. The CDR3 totals 14 residues. Losses at the gene ends were 6 bases for V and 8 bases for J; bases not matched to a gene: 10. Germline CDR1 is SNHLY and CDR2 is FYNNEI.